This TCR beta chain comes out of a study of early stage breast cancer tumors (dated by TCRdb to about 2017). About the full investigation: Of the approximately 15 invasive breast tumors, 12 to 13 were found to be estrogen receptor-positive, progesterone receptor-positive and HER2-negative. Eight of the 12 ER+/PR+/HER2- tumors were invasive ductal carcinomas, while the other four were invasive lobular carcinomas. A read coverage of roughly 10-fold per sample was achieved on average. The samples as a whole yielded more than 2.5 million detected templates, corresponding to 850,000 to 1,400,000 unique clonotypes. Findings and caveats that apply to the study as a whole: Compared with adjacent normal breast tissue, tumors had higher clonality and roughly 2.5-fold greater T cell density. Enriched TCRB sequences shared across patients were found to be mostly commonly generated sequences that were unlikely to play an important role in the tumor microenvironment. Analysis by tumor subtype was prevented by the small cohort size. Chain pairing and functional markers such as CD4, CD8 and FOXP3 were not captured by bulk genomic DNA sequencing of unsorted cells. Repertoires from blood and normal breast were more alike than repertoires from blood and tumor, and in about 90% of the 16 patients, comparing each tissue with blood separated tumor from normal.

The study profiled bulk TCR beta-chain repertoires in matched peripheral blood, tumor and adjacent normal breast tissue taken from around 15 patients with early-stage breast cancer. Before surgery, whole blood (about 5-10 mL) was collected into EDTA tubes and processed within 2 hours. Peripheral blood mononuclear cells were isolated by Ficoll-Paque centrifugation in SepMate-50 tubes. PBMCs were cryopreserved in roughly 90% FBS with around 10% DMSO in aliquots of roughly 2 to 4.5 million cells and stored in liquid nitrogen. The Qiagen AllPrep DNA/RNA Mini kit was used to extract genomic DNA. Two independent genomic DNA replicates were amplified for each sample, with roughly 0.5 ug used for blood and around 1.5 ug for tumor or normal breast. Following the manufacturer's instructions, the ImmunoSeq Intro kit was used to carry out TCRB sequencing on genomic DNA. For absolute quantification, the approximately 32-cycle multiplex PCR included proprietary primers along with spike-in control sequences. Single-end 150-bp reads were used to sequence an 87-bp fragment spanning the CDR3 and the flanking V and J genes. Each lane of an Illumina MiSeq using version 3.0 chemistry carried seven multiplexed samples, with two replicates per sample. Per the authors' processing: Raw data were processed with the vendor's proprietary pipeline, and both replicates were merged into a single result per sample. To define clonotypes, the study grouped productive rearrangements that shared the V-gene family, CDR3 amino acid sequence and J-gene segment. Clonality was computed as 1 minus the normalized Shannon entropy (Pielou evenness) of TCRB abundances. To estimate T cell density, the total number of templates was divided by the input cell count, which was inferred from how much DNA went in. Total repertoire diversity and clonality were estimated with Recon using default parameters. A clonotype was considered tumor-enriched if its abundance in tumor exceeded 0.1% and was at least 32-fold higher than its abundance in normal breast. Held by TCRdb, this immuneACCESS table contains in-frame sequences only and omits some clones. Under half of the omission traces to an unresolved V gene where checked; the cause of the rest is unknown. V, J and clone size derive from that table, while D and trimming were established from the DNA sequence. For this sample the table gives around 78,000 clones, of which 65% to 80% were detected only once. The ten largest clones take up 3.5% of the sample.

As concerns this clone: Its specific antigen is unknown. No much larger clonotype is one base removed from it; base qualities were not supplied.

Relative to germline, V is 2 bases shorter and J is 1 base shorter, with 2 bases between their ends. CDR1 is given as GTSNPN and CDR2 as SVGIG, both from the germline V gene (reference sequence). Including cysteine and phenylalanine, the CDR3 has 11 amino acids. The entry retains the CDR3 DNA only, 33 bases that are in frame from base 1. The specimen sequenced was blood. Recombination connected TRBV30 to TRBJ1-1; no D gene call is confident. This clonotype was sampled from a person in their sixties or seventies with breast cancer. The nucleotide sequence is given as TGTGCCTGGAGTAGGAACACTGAAGCTTTCTTT. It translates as CAWSRNTEAFF.